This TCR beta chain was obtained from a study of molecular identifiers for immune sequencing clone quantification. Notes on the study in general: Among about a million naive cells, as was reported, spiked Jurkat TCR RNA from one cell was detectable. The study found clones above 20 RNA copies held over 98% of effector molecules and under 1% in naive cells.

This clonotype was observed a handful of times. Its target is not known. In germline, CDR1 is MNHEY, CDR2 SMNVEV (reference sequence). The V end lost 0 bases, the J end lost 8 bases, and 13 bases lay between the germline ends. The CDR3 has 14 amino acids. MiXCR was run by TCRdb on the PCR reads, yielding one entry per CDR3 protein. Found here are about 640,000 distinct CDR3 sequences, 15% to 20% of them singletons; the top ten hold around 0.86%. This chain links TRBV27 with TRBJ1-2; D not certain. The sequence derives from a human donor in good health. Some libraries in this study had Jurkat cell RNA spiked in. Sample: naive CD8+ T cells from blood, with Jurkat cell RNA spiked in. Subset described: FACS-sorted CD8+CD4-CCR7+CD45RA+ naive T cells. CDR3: CASSLSVPIQGYTF. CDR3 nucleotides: TGTGCCAGCAGTTTATCGGTCCCGATACAGGGCTACACCTTC.